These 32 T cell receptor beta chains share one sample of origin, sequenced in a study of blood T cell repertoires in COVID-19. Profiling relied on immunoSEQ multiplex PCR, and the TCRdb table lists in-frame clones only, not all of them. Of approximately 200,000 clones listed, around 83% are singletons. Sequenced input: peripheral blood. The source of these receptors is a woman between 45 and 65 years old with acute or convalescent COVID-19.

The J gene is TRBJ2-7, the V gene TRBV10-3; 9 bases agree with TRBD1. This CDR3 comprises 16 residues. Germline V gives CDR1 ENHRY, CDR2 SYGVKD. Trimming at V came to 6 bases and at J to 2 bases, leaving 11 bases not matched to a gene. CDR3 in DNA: TGTGCCATCAGGACCTGGACAGGGGCAGAGGCCTACGAGCAGTACTTC. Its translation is CAIRTWTGAEAYEQYF.

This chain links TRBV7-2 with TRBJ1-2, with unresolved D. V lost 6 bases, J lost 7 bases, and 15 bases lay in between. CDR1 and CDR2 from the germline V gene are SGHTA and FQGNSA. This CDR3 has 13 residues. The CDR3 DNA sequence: TGTGCCAGCAGTCTCGCCGGGTCGGGTGGCTACACCTTC. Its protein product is CASSLAGSGGYTF.

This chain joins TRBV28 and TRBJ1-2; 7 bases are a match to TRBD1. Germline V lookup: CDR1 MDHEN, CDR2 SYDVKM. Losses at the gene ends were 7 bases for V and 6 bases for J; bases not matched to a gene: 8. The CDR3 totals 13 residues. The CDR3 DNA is TGTGCCAGCACCCTACAGGGGTTCGATGGCTACACCTTC. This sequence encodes CASTLQGFDGYTF.

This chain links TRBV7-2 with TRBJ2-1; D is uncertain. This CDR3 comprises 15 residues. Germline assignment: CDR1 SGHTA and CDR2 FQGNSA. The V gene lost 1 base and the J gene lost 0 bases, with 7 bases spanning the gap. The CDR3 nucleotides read TGTGCCAGCAGCTTAGTGTCGAGCTCCTACAATGAGCAGTTCTTC. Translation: CASSLVSSSYNEQFF.

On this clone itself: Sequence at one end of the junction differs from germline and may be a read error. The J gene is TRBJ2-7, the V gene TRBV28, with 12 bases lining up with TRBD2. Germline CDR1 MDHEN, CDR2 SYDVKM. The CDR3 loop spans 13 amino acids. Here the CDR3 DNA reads TGTGCCAGCAGTTCCCTTACTAGCGGGAGGCCGACCTTC. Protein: CASSSLTSGRPTF.

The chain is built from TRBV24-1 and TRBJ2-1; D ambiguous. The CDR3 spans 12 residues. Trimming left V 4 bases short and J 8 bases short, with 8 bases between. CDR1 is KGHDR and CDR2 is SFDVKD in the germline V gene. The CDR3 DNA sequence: TGTGCCACCAGTGACGAACTCGATGAGCAGTTCTTC. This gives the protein CATSDELDEQFF.

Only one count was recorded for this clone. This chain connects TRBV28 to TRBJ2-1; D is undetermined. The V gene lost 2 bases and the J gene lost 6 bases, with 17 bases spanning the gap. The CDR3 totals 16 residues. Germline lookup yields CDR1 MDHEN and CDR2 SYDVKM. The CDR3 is CASSLMASARLNEQFF. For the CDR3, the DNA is TGTGCCAGCAGTTTAATGGCATCCGCTAGACTCAATGAGCAGTTCTTC.

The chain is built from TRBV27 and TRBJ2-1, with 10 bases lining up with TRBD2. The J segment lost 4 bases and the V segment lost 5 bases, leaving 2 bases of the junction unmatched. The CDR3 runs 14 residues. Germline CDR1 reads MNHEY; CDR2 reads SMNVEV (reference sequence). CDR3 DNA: TGTGCCAGCAGTCTAGCGGGAGCTTACAATGAGCAGTTCTTC. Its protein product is CASSLAGAYNEQFF.

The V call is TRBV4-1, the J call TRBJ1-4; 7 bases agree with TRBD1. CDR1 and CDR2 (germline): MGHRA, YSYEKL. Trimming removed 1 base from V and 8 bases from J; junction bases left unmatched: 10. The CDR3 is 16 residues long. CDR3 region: CASSQVFVAGGEKLFF. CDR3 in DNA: TGCGCCAGCAGCCAAGTATTCGTGGCAGGGGGGGAAAAACTGTTTTTT.

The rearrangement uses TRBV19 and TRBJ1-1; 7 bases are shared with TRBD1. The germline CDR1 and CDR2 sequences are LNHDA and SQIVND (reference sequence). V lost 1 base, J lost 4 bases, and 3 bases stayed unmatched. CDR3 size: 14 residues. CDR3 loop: CASSIAYRGTEAFF. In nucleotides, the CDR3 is TGTGCCAGTAGTATAGCGTACAGGGGCACTGAAGCTTTCTTT.

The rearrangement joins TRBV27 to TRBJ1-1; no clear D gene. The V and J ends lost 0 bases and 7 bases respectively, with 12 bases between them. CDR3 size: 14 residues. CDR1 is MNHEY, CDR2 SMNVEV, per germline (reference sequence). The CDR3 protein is CASSLSYGELEAFF. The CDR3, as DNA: TGTGCCAGCAGTTTATCGTATGGGGAGCTTGAAGCTTTCTTT.

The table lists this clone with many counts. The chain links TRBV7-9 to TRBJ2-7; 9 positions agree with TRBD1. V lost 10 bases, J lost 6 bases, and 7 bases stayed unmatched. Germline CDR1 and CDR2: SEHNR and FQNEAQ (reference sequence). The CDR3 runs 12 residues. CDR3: CAIGTGPREQYF. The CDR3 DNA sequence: TGTGCCATCGGGACAGGGCCTCGCGAGCAGTACTTC. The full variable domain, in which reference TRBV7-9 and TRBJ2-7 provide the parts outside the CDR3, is DTGVSQNPRHKITKRGQNVTFRCDPISEHNRLYWYRQTLGQGPEFLTYFQNEAQLEKSRLLSDRFSAERPKGSFSTLEIQRTEQGDSAMYLCAIGTGPREQYFGPGTRLTVT.

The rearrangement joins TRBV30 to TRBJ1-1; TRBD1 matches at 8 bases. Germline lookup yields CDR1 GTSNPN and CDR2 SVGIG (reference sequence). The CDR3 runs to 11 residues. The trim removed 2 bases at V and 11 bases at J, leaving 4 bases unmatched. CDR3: CAWSLDRDAFF. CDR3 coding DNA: TGTGCCTGGAGTCTGGACAGGGACGCTTTCTTT.

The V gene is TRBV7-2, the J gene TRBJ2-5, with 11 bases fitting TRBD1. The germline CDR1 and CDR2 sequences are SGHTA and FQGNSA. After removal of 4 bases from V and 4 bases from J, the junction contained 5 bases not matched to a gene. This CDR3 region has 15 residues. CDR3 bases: TGTGCCAGCAGCTCGGCCGGGACAGGGGGAGAGACCCAGTACTTC. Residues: CASSSAGTGGETQYF.

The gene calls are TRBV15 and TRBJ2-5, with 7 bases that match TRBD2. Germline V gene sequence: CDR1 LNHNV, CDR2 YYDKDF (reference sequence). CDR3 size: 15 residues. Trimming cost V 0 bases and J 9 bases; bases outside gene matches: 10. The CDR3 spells CATSRDRSGVAPQYF. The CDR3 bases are TGTGCCACCAGCAGAGATCGCAGCGGGGTAGCGCCCCAGTACTTC. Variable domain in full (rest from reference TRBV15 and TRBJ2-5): DAMVIQNPRYQVTQFGKPVTLSCSQTLNHNVMYWYQQKSSQAPKLLFHYYDKDFNNEADTPDNFQSRRPNTSFCFLDIRSPGLGDTAMYLCATSRDRSGVAPQYFGPGTRLLVL.

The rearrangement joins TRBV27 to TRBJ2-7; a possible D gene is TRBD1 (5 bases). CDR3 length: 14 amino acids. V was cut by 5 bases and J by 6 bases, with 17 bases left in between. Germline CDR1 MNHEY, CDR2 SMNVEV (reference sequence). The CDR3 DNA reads TGTGCCAGCAGTCCCGGACAACCTTATGGCGAGCAGTACTTC. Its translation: CASSPGQPYGEQYF.

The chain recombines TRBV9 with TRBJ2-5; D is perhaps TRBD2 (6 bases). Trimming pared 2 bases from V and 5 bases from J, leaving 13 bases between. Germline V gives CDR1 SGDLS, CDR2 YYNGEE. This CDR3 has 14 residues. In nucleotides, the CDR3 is TGTGCCAGCAGCGTTCAGAATGGGGGGGAGACCCAGTACTTC. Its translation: CASSVQNGGETQYF.

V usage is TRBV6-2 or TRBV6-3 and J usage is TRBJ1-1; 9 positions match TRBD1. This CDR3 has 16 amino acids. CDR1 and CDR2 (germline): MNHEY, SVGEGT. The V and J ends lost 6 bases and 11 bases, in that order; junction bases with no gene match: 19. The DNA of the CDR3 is TGTGCCAGCAGCGCCTCATTGGGACAGGGAGCCCTTGTGGCTTTCTTT. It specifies CASSASLGQGALVAFF.

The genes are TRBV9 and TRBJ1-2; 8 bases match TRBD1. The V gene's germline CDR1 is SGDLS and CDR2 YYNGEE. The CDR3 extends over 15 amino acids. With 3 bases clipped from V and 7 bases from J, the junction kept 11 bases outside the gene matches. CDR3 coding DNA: TGTGCCAGCAGCGGTCTGGGACAGGCAATAGGTGGCTACACCTTC. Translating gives CASSGLGQAIGGYTF.

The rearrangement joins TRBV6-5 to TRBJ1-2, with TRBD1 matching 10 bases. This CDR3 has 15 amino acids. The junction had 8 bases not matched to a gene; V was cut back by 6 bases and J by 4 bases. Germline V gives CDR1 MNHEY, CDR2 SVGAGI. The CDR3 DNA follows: TGTGCCAGCAGGACGACAGGGGGCGCCGGCTATGGCTACACCTTC. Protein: CASRTTGGAGYGYTF.

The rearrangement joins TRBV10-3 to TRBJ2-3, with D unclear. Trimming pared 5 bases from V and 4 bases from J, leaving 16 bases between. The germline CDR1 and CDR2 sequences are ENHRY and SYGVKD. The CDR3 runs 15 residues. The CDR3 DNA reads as TGTGCCATCAGTCCTGAATACCCCCTAGCAGATACGCAGTATTTT. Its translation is CAISPEYPLADTQYF.

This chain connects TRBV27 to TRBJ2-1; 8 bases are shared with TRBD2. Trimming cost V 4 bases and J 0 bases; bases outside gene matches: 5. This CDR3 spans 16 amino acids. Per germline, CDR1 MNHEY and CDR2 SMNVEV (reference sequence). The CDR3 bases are TGTGCCAGCAGTTCGCAGCGGGGGAGCTCCTACAATGAGCAGTTCTTC. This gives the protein CASSSQRGSSYNEQFF.

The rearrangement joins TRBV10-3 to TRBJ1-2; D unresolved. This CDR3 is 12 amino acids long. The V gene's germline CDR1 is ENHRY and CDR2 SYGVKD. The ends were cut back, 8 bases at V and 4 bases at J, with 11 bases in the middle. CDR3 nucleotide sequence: TGTGCCATCCGCCGGGAGCCCTATGGCTACACCTTC. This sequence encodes CAIRREPYGYTF.

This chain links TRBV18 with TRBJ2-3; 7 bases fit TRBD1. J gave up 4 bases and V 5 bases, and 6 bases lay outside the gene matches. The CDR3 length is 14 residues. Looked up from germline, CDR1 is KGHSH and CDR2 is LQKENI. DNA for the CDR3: TGTGCCAGCTCAGAGGGGACAGTTTCAGATACGCAGTATTTT. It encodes CASSEGTVSDTQYF.

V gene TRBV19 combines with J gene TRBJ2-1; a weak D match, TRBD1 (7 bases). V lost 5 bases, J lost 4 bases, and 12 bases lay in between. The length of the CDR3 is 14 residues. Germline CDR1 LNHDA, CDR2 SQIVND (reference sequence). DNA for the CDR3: TGTGCCAGTAGTCGCGGGACAGATTACAATGAGCAGTTCTTC. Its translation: CASSRGTDYNEQFF.

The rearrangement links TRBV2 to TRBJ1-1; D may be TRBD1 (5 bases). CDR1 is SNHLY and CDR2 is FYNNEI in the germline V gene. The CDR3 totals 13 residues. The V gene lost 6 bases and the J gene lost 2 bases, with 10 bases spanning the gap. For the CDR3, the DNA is TGTGCCAGCAGAGTCGGGACTAACACTGAAGCTTTCTTT. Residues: CASRVGTNTEAFF.

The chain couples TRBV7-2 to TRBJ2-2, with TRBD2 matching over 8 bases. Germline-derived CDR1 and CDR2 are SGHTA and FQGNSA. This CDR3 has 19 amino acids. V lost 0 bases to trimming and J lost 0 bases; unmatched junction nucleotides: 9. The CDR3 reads CASSLAWRGDPANTGELFF. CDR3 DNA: TGTGCCAGCAGCTTAGCCTGGCGGGGGGACCCCGCGAACACCGGGGAGCTGTTTTTT.

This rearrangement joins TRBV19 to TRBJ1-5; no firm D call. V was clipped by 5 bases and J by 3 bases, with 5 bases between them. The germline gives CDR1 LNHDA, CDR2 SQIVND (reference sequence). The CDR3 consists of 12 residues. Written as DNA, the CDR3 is TGTGCCAGTAGTTTCGTCAATCAGCCCCAGCATTTT. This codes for CASSFVNQPQHF. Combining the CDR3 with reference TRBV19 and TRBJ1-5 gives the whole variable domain DGGITQSPKYLFRKEGQNVTLSCEQNLNHDAMYWYRQDPGQGLRLIYYSQIVNDFQKGDIAEGYSVSREKKESFPLTVTSAQKNPTAFYLCASSFVNQPQHFGDGTRLSIL.

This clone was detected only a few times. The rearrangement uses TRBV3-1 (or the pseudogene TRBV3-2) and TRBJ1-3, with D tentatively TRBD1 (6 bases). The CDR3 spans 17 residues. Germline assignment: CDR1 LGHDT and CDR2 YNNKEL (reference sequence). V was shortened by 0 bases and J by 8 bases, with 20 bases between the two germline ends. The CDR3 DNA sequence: TGTGCCAGCAGCCAAGAAGACCCAGGGGTATTCGGGGACACCATATATTTT. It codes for CASSQEDPGVFGDTIYF.

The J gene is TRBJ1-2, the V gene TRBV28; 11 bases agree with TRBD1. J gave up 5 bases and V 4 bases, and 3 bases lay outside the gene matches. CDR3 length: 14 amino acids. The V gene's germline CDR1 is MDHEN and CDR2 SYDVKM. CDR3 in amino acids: CASSYGTGGYGYTF. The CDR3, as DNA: TGTGCCAGCAGTTACGGGACAGGGGGGTATGGCTACACCTTC.

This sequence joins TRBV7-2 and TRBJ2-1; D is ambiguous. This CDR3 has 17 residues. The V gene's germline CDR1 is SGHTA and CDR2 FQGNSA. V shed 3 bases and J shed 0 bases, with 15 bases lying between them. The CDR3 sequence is CASSLVLSASSYNEQFF. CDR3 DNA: TGTGCCAGCAGCTTGGTACTGAGCGCGAGCTCCTACAATGAGCAGTTCTTC.

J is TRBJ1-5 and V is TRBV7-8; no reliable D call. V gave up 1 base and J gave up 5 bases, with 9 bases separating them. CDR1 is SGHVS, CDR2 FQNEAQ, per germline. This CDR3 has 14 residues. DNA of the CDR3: TGTGCCAGCAGCTTAGGGTGGCCCGATCAGCCCCAGCATTTT. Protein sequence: CASSLGWPDQPQHF.